This TCR beta chain was found in a study of T-cell memory formation after mild COVID-19. The study's findings and limits: In pre-infection memory, a portion of responding clones appeared, which suggested that cross-reactive memory joined. Mainly CM and EM harbored the contracting CD4+ clones; mainly EMRA harbored the CD8+ ones. In second-wave clones peaking day 37, SARS-CoV-2 specificity remained unconfirmed.

TCRdb passed the 5' RACE reads through MiXCR, listing each CDR3 protein once. The repertoire has hundreds of thousands of distinct CDR3 sequences, about a sixth of them found once; the top ten carry 20% to 25%. The CDR3 spans 18 residues. V was pared by 0 bases and J by 4 bases, with 19 bases between. CDR1 and CDR2 (germline): LNHNV, YYDKDF (reference sequence). This clonotype was picked up many times. Its target is unknown. The J gene is TRBJ2-1, the V gene TRBV15; no clear D gene. Sequencing used PBMCs or a T cell subset sorted from them (not recorded which). The origin of this receptor is a man aged 18 to 30 who had mild COVID-19 (a few samples of this study predate the infection). Cell type and time point are not known. The CDR3 DNA sequence: TGTGCCACCAGCAGAGAGTCGTGGGCTAGACAACGATACAATGAGCAGTTCTTC. It is translated as CATSRESWARQRYNEQFF.